The 14 T cell receptor beta chains below come from one sample, sequenced in a study of T-cell reconstitution after alpha-beta-depleted transplantation in children. Unique molecular identifiers were used to barcode this TCRbeta library. TCRdb re-analysed the PCR reads in MiXCR, keeping a single row per CDR3 protein. The sample has 500,000 or so distinct CDR3 sequences, around 10% seen once. The source material was PBMCs, mostly from graft donor cells, sampled 180 days after TCRalphabeta/CD19-depleted stem cell transplant. The receptors shown here come from a female patient aged 2-15 years who had a stem cell transplant for aplastic anemia, so the T cells may come from the graft donor.

V and J are TRBV23-1 and TRBJ1-1; D may be TRBD1 (5 bases). TRBV23-1 is placed among ORFs of uncertain function. The CDR3 has 11 residues. Trimming pared 8 bases from V and 11 bases from J, leaving 15 bases between. The CDR3 region has the DNA TGCGCCAGCGGACCGACAGTGAATGCTTTCTTT. It yields the protein CASGPTVNAFF.

This clonotype occurred a few times. The J gene is TRBJ2-7, the V gene TRBV4-3; tentative D call: TRBD2 (6 bases). Deletions cut 4 bases from V and 6 bases from J, with 28 bases between. The germline CDR1 and CDR2 sequences are LGHNA and YSLEER. The CDR3 sequence is 18 residues long. CDR3 nucleotides: TGCGCCAGCAGCCTCCCCCCGCCGGGACTCTTTTTCTTCAGCGAGCAGTACTTC. It specifies CASSLPPPGLFFFSEQYF.

This clonotype came up a few times. The chain links TRBV4-1 to TRBJ2-6; 7 bases line up with TRBD2. CDR1 and CDR2 from the germline V gene are MGHRA and YSYEKL. The CDR3 is made up of 18 amino acids. With 4 bases clipped from V and 0 bases from J, the junction kept 9 bases outside the gene matches. For the CDR3, the DNA is TGCGCCAGCAGCCGCGGGGGATTCACATCCTCTGGGGCCAACGTCCTGACTTTC. Its translation is CASSRGGFTSSGANVLTF.

This clonotype has more than one count but fewer than ten. The V call is TRBV4-1, the J call TRBJ2-7; D ambiguous. Germline V gene lookup returns CDR1 MGHRA and CDR2 YSYEKL. Trimming left V 0 bases short and J 5 bases short, with 11 bases between. The CDR3 has 14 amino acids. CDR3 nucleotide sequence: TGCGCCAGCAGCCAAGACCCCTTCAGCGACGAGCAGTACTTC. Translated, it gives CASSQDPFSDEQYF.

This clonotype was seen just once. The chain joins TRBV7-9 to TRBJ2-7; 9 nucleotides line up with TRBD1. This CDR3 is built from 15 residues. Per germline, CDR1 SEHNR and CDR2 FQNEAQ (reference sequence). V was pared by 5 bases and J by 3 bases, with 8 bases of the junction left unmatched. This chain's CDR3 is CASSGGTGIYYEQYF. CDR3 DNA: TGTGCCAGCAGCGGTGGGACAGGGATCTACTACGAGCAGTACTTC.

This clonotype was found many times. J is TRBJ1-1 and V is TRBV14; D gene uncertain. V was pared by 1 base and J by 4 bases, with 10 bases between. CDR3 length: 14 amino acids. Germline CDR1 and CDR2: SGHDN and FVKESK. The CDR3 coding sequence is TGTGCCAGCAGCCAAGGGGAAGGGATCACTGAAGCTTTCTTT. It codes for CASSQGEGITEAFF.

The table lists this clonotype with many counts. This rearrangement joins TRBV29-1 to TRBJ2-1; 8 bases are shared with TRBD2. From germline, CDR1 is SQVTM and CDR2 ANQGSEA. The J segment lost 0 bases and the V segment lost 6 bases, leaving 7 bases of the junction unmatched. CDR3 size: 15 residues. This CDR3 reads CSVCSGGLSYNEQFF. CDR3 coding DNA: TGCAGCGTCTGTTCGGGAGGGCTCTCCTACAATGAGCAGTTCTTC.

V gene TRBV20-1 combines with J gene TRBJ2-3; the D gene could be TRBD1 or TRBD2 (5 bases each). Trimming removed 1 base at V and 5 bases at J, with 13 bases between. Germline V gives CDR1 DFQATT, CDR2 SNEGSKA (reference sequence). The length of the CDR3 is 14 residues. This CDR3 is CSARAGTVRDTQYF. In DNA, the CDR3 is TGCAGTGCTAGAGCCGGGACCGTGAGAGATACGCAGTATTTT.

The V gene is TRBV20-1, the J gene TRBJ2-1, with TRBD2 identical over 7 bases. The CDR3 spans 13 residues. Germline CDR1 DFQATT, CDR2 SNEGSKA (reference sequence). The V segment lost 2 bases and the J segment 3 bases; nucleotides outside the gene matches: 1. The DNA for the CDR3 is TGCAGTGCTAGACCTAGCGGCTACAATGAGCAGTTCTTC. Amino acid sequence: CSARPSGYNEQFF.

The chain has TRBV20-1 and TRBJ1-2, with D unresolved. V shed 0 bases and J shed 4 bases, with 6 bases lying between them. CDR1 is DFQATT, CDR2 SNEGSKA, per germline (reference sequence). The CDR3 runs 12 residues. CDR3 sequence reads: CSARDLVYGYTF. The CDR3, as DNA: TGCAGTGCTAGAGATCTTGTCTATGGCTACACCTTC.

V and J are TRBV20-1 and TRBJ2-5, with TRBD2 matching 9 bases. Germline V lookup: CDR1 DFQATT, CDR2 SNEGSKA (reference sequence). V lost 3 bases and J lost 8; bases outside the gene matches: 16. The CDR3 covers 16 residues. The CDR3: CSASPSSRGRAGTQYF. As DNA, the CDR3 is TGCAGTGCTAGTCCCAGTAGTCGCGGGAGGGCCGGAACCCAGTACTTC.

In this sample, this clonotype turned up a few times. In nucleotides, the CDR3 is TGCGCCAGCAGCCCCTACAGGGACCTAATTACCTACGAGCAGTACTTC. The encoded protein is CASSPYRDLITYEQYF. The chain couples TRBV4-3 to TRBJ2-7; the D gene is possibly TRBD1 (6 bases). CDR1 and CDR2 (germline): LGHNA, YSLEER. This CDR3 spans 16 amino acids. V lost 4 bases and J lost 2, with 18 bases in between.

The chain uses TRBV28 and TRBJ1-4, with TRBD1 as a possible D gene (6 bases). V was cut by 4 bases and J by 4 bases, with 16 bases left in between. The CDR3 sequence is 16 residues long. Germline assignment: CDR1 MDHEN and CDR2 SYDVKM. In DNA form, the CDR3 reads TGTGCCAGCAGTTCCGGGACACTCCGCCTTAATGAAAAACTGTTTTTT. It encodes CASSSGTLRLNEKLFF.

The chain uses TRBV6-5 and TRBJ2-7; possible D gene TRBD2, 6 bases. Trimming removed 2 bases from V and 2 bases from J, with 10 bases in between. CDR1 and CDR2 from the germline V gene are MNHEY and SVGAGI. This CDR3 has 14 residues. CDR3 sequence reads: CASSYVADTYEQYF. In DNA form, the CDR3 reads TGTGCCAGCAGTTACGTAGCGGATACCTACGAGCAGTACTTC.